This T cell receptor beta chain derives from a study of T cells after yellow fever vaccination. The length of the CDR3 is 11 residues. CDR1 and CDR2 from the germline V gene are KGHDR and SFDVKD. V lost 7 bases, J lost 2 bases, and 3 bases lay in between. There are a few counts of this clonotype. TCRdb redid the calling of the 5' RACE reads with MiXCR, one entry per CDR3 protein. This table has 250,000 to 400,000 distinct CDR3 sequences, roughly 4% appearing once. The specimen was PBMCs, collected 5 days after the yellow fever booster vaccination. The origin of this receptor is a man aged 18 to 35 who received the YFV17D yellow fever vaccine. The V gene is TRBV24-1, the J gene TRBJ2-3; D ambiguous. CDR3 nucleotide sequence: TGTGCCACCAGCCTCACAGATACGCAGTATTTT. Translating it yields CATSLTDTQYF.